The TCR beta chain under discussion was sequenced for a study of PD-L1 blockade in urothelial cancer. CDR1 WSHSY and CDR2 SAAADI come from the germline V gene. V lost 3 bases, J lost 5 bases, and 16 bases lay in between. The CDR3 has 16 residues. Each PCR contained spiked-in synthetic TCR analog templates. The assay was immunoSEQ multiplex PCR, and TCRdb's table has in-frame clones only and misses some. The table shows roughly 56,000 clones, with about 80% occurring only once. The diagnosis in patients was locally advanced or metastatic urothelial carcinoma. The sample was PBMCs, taken around atezolizumab (anti-PD-L1) treatment. The chain links TRBV10-2 to TRBJ2-2, with D perhaps matching TRBD2 (5 bases). The sequence derives from a man aged 65 to 85 with urothelial cancer. This chain's CDR3 is CASSDNGATGTGELFF. The CDR3 bases are TGCGCCAGCAGTGATAACGGAGCCACGGGGACCGGGGAGCTGTTTTTT.